This T cell receptor (beta chain) stems from a study of T cells in Graves' hyperthyroidism and ophthalmopathy. Study conclusions and caveats: Blood shared most expanded thyroid clonotypes above 0.001.

It was RNA transcripts that yielded the amplified TCR beta CDR3 regions. First-round RT-PCR with HTBI primers amplified the TCR CDR3 region. TCRdb used MiXCR to reprocess the multiplex PCR reads, holding one entry per CDR3 protein. The sample lists about 360,000 distinct CDR3 sequences, about 13% occurring once. This clonotype has at least ten counts. Its cognate antigen is unknown. CDR3 length: 16 amino acids. The V end lost 5 bases, the J end lost 4 bases, and 20 bases lay between the germline ends. Germline V gene sequence: CDR1 SEHNR, CDR2 FQNEAQ (reference sequence). Clinical symptoms, serum thyroxine, TRAb, thyroid ultrasound and orbital computed tomography informed diagnoses.

This chain joins TRBV7-9 and TRBJ1-2; D is perhaps TRBD1 (5 bases). Sequenced sample: blood. The receptor's source is a woman between 18 and 29 years old with Graves' hyperthyroidism. Written as DNA, the CDR3 is TGTGCCAGCAGCCCCGAGGACCCTGGGGGATTCTATGGCTACACCTTC. Its protein is CASSPEDPGGFYGYTF.